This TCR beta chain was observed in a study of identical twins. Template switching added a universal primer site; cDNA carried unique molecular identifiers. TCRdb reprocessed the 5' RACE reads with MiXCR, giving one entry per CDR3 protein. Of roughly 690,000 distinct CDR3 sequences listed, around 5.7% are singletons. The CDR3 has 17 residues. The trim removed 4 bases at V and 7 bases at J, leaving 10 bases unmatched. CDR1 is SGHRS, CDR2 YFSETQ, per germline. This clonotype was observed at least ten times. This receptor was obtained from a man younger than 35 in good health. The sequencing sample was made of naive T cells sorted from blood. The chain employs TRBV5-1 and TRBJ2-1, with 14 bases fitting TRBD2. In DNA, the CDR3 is TGCGCCAGCAGCCGCCATCAGACTAGCGGGAGGGTAAATGAGCAGTTCTTC. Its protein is CASSRHQTSGRVNEQFF.